The clone carrying this T cell receptor (beta chain) was counted at least ten times. Its antigen is not known. The data stem from a study of human T cells and chemical hapten exposure. Study overall: Read at 6 days, the patch tests placed 0.01% DPC on the upper back. Study-level results: Correlating positively with patch test score were the PT1 expanded TCR counts.

TCRdb called the RACE reads again in MiXCR, with one record for every CDR3 protein. The top ten clones hold 5% of a sample with tens of thousands of distinct CDR3 sequences, about 9.4% of them seen once. Between the trimmed V and J ends, which lost 2 bases and 3 bases, there was a span of 14 bases. Germline V CDR1 and CDR2: MGHDK, SYGVNS. The CDR3 extends over 15 amino acids. The time point: patch test 2, 6 weeks after DPC sensitization. The sample's treatment: therapeutic diphenylcyclopropenone sensitization with weekly scalp DPC. People who gave samples had alopecia, were 18 to 70 years old, and were suitable for DPC. Blood, whole and unfractionated, served as the source for total RNA extraction.

The receptor comes from a woman in her 50s with alopecia areata. Some clones in this sample may be carry-over from other donors' samples. The sample in question was whole blood, obtained in connection with sensitization to the hapten diphenylcyclopropenone (DPC). This chain uses TRBV25-1 with TRBJ2-7, with a tentative D call TRBD1 (6 bases). The CDR3 coding sequence is TGTGCCAGCAGTGAAAGGGGATGGACAGTCTACGAGCAGTACTTC. Translating gives CASSERGWTVYEQYF.